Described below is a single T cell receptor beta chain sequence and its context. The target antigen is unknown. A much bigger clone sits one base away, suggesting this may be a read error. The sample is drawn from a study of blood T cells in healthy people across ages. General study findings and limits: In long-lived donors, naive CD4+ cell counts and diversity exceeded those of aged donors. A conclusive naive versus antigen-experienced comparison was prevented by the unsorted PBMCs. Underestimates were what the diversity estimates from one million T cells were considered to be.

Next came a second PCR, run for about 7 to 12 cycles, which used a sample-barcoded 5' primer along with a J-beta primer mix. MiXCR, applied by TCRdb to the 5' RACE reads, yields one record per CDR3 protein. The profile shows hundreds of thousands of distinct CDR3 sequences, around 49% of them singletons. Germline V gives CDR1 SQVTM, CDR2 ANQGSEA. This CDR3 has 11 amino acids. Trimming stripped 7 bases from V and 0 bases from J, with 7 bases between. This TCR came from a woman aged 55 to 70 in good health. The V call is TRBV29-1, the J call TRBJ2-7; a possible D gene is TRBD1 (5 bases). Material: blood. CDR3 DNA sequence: TGCAGCGGTCAGGGCTCCTACGAGCAGTACTTC. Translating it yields CSGQGSYEQYF.